A selection of T cell receptor beta chains follows, all from one sample in a study of shared clonotypes between healthy human individuals. The assay was immunoSEQ multiplex PCR, and TCRdb's table has in-frame clones only and misses some. The table has about 580,000 clones, 98% seen once; the top ten hold 0.3% to 0.35%. Sequenced: naive CD8+ T cells sorted from blood. These receptors came from a young man in good health. CDR3s leave out the opening cysteine and the closing phenylalanine or tryptophan. The order of the fields is D gene, V gene, J gene, CDR3 protein. D genes are given only for firm matches.

.,TRBV5-1,TRBJ2-6,ASSQLGGPGANVLT
.,TRBV27,TRBJ2-1,ASSPRQGLSYNEQF
.,TRBV4-3,TRBJ2-7,ASSQDLGTDEQY
.,TRBV6-1,TRBJ2-7,ASSEVHRMGEQY
.,TRBV27,TRBJ2-1,ASNLRDLPNEQF
.,TRBV16,TRBJ1-2,ASSQSGQIYGYT
.,TRBV7-9,TRBJ1-2,ASSLMGTEKGVYGYT
TRBD2,TRBV27,TRBJ2-2,ASKITGAGTGELF
TRBD2,TRBV7-8,TRBJ2-5,ASSLLAGVRETQY
.,TRBV15,TRBJ2-7,ATSGRQFYEQY
.,TRBV5-1,TRBJ1-1,ASSLAAENTEAF
TRBD1,TRBV2,TRBJ1-2,ASALGQGIIYGYT
.,TRBV6-5,TRBJ2-1,ASSYTTGHNEQF
.,TRBV5-4,TRBJ2-7,ASSLEGSPYEQY
TRBD2,TRBV5-8,TRBJ2-7,ASRALGGGPAGGYEQY
.,TRBV27,TRBJ2-1,ASRTYNEQF
TRBD2,TRBV27,TRBJ2-7,ASRSQRLVAGTYEQY
TRBD2,TRBV7-8,TRBJ2-2,ASSVTSGSYPGELF
.,TRBV5-6,TRBJ2-1,ASSLAPGTSYNEQF
.,TRBV15,TRBJ2-7,ATSRETDDREDEQY
.,TRBV5-4,TRBJ2-7,ASSLKDSPSYEQY
.,TRBV6-6,TRBJ1-4,ASSSFRRGGEKLF
.,TRBV7-9,TRBJ2-7,ASTGGVVTYEQY
.,TRBV5-1,TRBJ2-1,ASSLAPTVYNEQF
TRBD2,TRBV2,TRBJ2-1,ASSVKAGGGNEQF
.,TRBV9,TRBJ1-1,ASSVVEGVNTEAF
.,TRBV19,TRBJ1-1,ASSIGQNTEAF
.,TRBV9,TRBJ1-2,ASGEGYT
.,TRBV7-7,TRBJ1-4,ASSTGLNEKLF
.,TRBV2,TRBJ2-3,ASSLGADTQY
TRBD2,TRBV29-1,TRBJ2-5,SVRGRLAGGRHETQY
TRBD2,TRBV7-9,TRBJ2-1,ASSPSPGAGTYNEQF
TRBD1,TRBV2,TRBJ2-1,ATRTGPNEQF
TRBD2,TRBV29-1,TRBJ2-1,SVSGGSGDEQF
.,TRBV27,TRBJ2-7,ASSRGNEQY
.,TRBV27,TRBJ2-5,ASSFRGRGETQY
TRBD1,TRBV27,TRBJ1-1,ASSFTGGNTEAF
.,TRBV4-3,TRBJ2-2,ASSQVYPNTGELF
.,TRBV7-9,TRBJ1-5,ASSLTSDQPQH
.,TRBV6-1,TRBJ1-2,ASRKSGIGYT
.,TRBV7-6,TRBJ1-5,ASSLYENQPQH
TRBD1,TRBV27,TRBJ1-5,ASSLEGATNQPQH